The rows below give T cell receptor beta chains drawn from one sample of a study of T-cell reconstitution after alpha-beta-depleted transplantation in children. MiXCR was run by TCRdb on the PCR reads, yielding one entry per CDR3 protein. The sample gives some 200,000 distinct CDR3 sequences, around 8.4% of which show up once; 35% is in the top ten. The sample was PBMCs, mostly from graft donor cells, taken 360 days after TCRalphabeta/CD19-depleted stem cell transplant. These receptors were obtained from a male patient between 2 and 10 years old who had a stem cell transplant for acute myeloid leukemia, so the T cells may come from the graft donor. Each CDR3 is given with its conserved first and last residue. The order of the fields is clone size, V gene, D gene, J gene, CDR3 length, CDR3 protein, CDR3 DNA. The D gene is left open where the match is weak. The listing skips clone size in some rows; elsewhere it reads once, few, many or a size class.

-	TRBV5-5	TRBD2	TRBJ2-1	17	CASSLLAGGGSYNEQFF	TGTGCCAGCAGCCTCCTAGCGGGAGGTGGCTCCTACAATGAGCAGTTCTTC
-	TRBV7-8	TRBD2	TRBJ2-7	15	CASSPEAGGDREQYF	TGTGCCAGCAGCCCCGAGGCTGGGGGGGATCGCGAGCAGTACTTC
few	TRBV7-2	-	TRBJ2-3	16	CASSLISQGLTDTQYF	TGTGCCAGCAGCTTAATATCGCAGGGGTTAACAGATACGCAGTATTTT
few	TRBV5-4	-	TRBJ2-7	14	CASSRSRDISEQYF	TGTGCCAGCAGCCGGTCCCGGGACATAAGCGAGCAGTACTTC
-	TRBV4-1	-	TRBJ1-2	12	CASSQVGVSYTF	TGCGCCAGCAGCCAAGTAGGGGTGAGCTACACCTTC
many	TRBV3-1	-	TRBJ1-1	14	CASSQSTPGTEAFF	TGTGCCAGCAGCCAATCTACGCCAGGGACTGAAGCTTTCTTT
many	TRBV6-5	TRBD1	TRBJ1-2	14	CASSYSGTAGGYTF	TGTGCCAGCAGTTACTCCGGGACAGCGGGAGGCTACACCTTC
few	TRBV6-2/TRBV6-3	TRBD2	TRBJ2-1	15	CASASGTSGKNEQFF	TGTGCCAGCGCAAGCGGGACTAGCGGAAAAAATGAGCAGTTCTTC
many	TRBV10-3	-	TRBJ2-3	11	CAISNSNTQYF	TGTGCCATCAGTAATTCGAATACGCAGTATTTT
few	TRBV29-1	TRBD1	TRBJ1-1	13	CSVDRGLNTEAFF	TGCAGCGTCGACAGGGGGCTGAACACTGAAGCTTTCTTT
few	TRBV29-1	-	TRBJ1-1	13	CSVARGADTEAFF	TGCAGCGTTGCCCGGGGAGCGGACACTGAAGCTTTCTTT
-	TRBV20-1	TRBD2	TRBJ2-3	18	CSARGAGLAGGHTDTQYF	TGCAGTGCTAGAGGAGCGGGACTAGCGGGAGGGCACACAGATACGCAGTATTTT
many	TRBV7-2	TRBD1	TRBJ2-7	14	CASSHRQGGYEQYF	TGTGCCAGCAGCCATCGACAGGGGGGTTACGAGCAGTACTTC
many	TRBV12-3/TRBV12-4	-	TRBJ2-7	13	CASTQPPGVEQYF	TGTGCCAGCACCCAACCCCCCGGGGTCGAGCAGTACTTC
-	TRBV20-1	-	TRBJ2-1	13	CSVHRDPYNEQFF	TGCAGTGTCCACCGGGACCCTTACAATGAGCAGTTCTTC
-	TRBV7-2	-	TRBJ2-5	14	CASSLALGEETQYF	TGTGCCAGCAGCTTAGCTCTGGGGGAAGAGACCCAGTACTTC
few	TRBV27	TRBD1	TRBJ2-3	15	CASSPGQLATDTQYF	TGTGCCAGCAGTCCGGGACAGCTGGCCACAGATACGCAGTATTTT
many	TRBV11-2	-	TRBJ1-1	13	CASSSGLNTEAFF	TGTGCCAGCAGCTCTGGCCTGAACACTGAAGCTTTCTTT
few	TRBV10-3	-	TRBJ2-1	13	CAAWDSLRNEQFF	TGTGCCGCCTGGGACTCGTTAAGAAATGAGCAGTTCTTC
-	TRBV7-3	TRBD2	TRBJ2-3	18	CASSLNSPGLAGTDTQYF	TGTGCCAGCAGCTTGAATTCTCCGGGACTAGCTGGCACAGATACGCAGTATTTT
-	TRBV14	-	TRBJ2-7	15	CASSQDGPPIDEQYF	TGTGCCAGCAGCCAAGACGGGCCCCCGATCGACGAGCAGTACTTC
-	TRBV24-1	-	TRBJ2-4	14	CATSDPGPKNIQYF	TGTGCCACCAGTGATCCCGGCCCCAAAAACATTCAGTACTTC
many	TRBV10-3	-	TRBJ2-7	12	CAIRDFSYEQYF	TGTGCCATCAGGGACTTTTCCTACGAGCAGTACTTC
-	TRBV20-1	TRBD1	TRBJ2-5	15	CSARDLDRPQETQYF	TGCAGTGCTAGAGACCTGGACAGGCCCCAAGAGACCCAGTACTTC
medium-sized	TRBV20-1	-	TRBJ2-7	13	CSARAQGNYEQYF	TGCAGTGCTAGAGCACAGGGCAACTACGAGCAGTACTTC
many	TRBV12-3/TRBV12-4	-	TRBJ1-1	12	CASSSTGAVGFF	TGTGCCAGCAGTTCGACAGGAGCTGTTGGTTTCTTT
few	TRBV5-1	-	TRBJ2-7	16	CASSLEAIGSYYEQYF	TGCGCCAGCAGCTTGGAGGCTATCGGATCCTACTACGAGCAGTACTTC
few	TRBV6-5	TRBD1	TRBJ2-3	12	CASSPDRATQYF	TGTGCCAGCTCCCCCGACAGGGCAACGCAGTATTTT
many	TRBV12-3/TRBV12-4	-	TRBJ1-5	17	CASSLARAPGSNQPQHF	TGTGCCAGCAGTTTAGCGCGGGCACCTGGGAGCAATCAGCCCCAGCATTTT
once	TRBV6-1	-	TRBJ1-4	13	CAVGGREREKLFF	TGTGCCGTGGGCGGACGAGAGAGAGAAAAACTGTTTTTT
few	TRBV29-1	TRBD1	TRBJ1-1	13	CSPSHRGNTEAFF	TGCAGCCCCTCTCACAGGGGAAACACTGAAGCTTTCTTT
many	TRBV24-1	-	TRBJ2-2	12	CATSDVTGELFF	TGTGCCACCAGTGATGTGACCGGGGAGCTGTTTTTT
few	TRBV19	-	TRBJ2-5	15	CASSMEYRWRKTQYF	TGTGCCAGTAGTATGGAGTACCGGTGGAGGAAGACCCAGTACTTC
few	TRBV12-3/TRBV12-4	-	TRBJ2-1	19	CASSFGHWDWIPSYNEQFF	TGTGCCAGCAGTTTTGGCCATTGGGATTGGATCCCCTCCTACAATGAGCAGTTCTTC
many	TRBV5-1	-	TRBJ2-5	13	CASSAQGQETQYF	TGCGCCAGCAGCGCCCAGGGGCAAGAGACCCAGTACTTC
many	TRBV12-3/TRBV12-4	TRBD2	TRBJ2-1	15	CASTSSGRGSNEQFF	TGTGCCAGCACCTCCAGCGGGAGAGGTTCTAATGAGCAGTTCTTC
few	TRBV12-3/TRBV12-4	TRBD1	TRBJ1-5	14	CASRDREVNQPQHF	TGTGCCAGCAGAGACAGGGAAGTGAATCAGCCCCAGCATTTT
many	TRBV4-3	-	TRBJ2-2	14	CASSQRAGTGELFF	TGCGCCAGCAGCCAAAGGGCGGGTACCGGGGAGCTGTTTTTT
-	TRBV7-9	-	TRBJ2-7	15	CASSQTRGMDYEQYF	TGTGCCAGCAGCCAAACGAGGGGGATGGACTACGAGCAGTACTTC
many	TRBV10-3	TRBD1	TRBJ2-3	13	CATRQGATDTQYF	TGTGCCACCCGACAGGGGGCGACAGATACGCAGTATTTT
few	TRBV5-1	-	TRBJ2-1	14	CARFQGTRRNEQFF	TGCGCCAGATTTCAGGGTACACGGCGGAATGAGCAGTTCTTC
few	TRBV7-9	TRBD1	TRBJ2-2	17	CASSPSGTGRYTGELFF	TGTGCCAGCAGCCCATCCGGGACAGGGAGGTACACCGGGGAGCTGTTTTTT
few	TRBV7-9	-	TRBJ2-1	15	CASSLYRERGNEQFF	TGTGCCAGCAGCCTCTACAGGGAAAGGGGCAATGAGCAGTTCTTC
-	TRBV4-2	TRBD2	TRBJ2-1	15	CASSQGGLAGDEQFF	TGTGCCAGCAGCCAGGGGGGACTAGCGGGAGACGAGCAGTTCTTC
-	TRBV25-1	TRBD2	TRBJ2-1	15	CASSDPAGGGNEQFF	TGTGCCAGCAGTGACCCGGCGGGAGGGGGTAATGAGCAGTTCTTC
many	TRBV24-1	-	TRBJ2-1	17	CATSKGGGGPLIGEQFF	TGTGCCACCTCGAAAGGGGGTGGGGGGCCATTGATAGGGGAGCAGTTCTTC
-	TRBV29-1	-	TRBJ2-7	13	CSVGGGGSYEQYF	TGCAGCGTTGGCGGGGGCGGCTCCTACGAGCAGTACTTC
many	TRBV25-1	-	TRBJ2-3	17	CASSEWGVGPSTDTQYF	TGTGCCAGCAGTGAATGGGGGGTGGGACCGAGCACAGATACGCAGTATTTT
few	TRBV5-1	-	TRBJ2-7	14	CASSLAGFAYEQYF	TGCGCCAGCAGCTTGGCAGGGTTTGCCTACGAGCAGTACTTC
-	TRBV20-1	-	TRBJ2-3	15	CSAMGGRGSADTQYF	TGCAGTGCTATGGGGGGCAGGGGGAGTGCAGATACGCAGTATTTT
-	TRBV25-1	TRBD2	TRBJ2-2	17	CASSKLAGGGVAGELFF	TGTGCCAGCAGTAAACTAGCGGGAGGTGGTGTGGCCGGGGAGCTGTTTTTT
few	TRBV4-3	-	TRBJ2-1	15	CASSQDPWEDNEQFF	TGCGCCAGCAGCCAAGATCCGTGGGAGGACAATGAGCAGTTCTTC
many	TRBV7-9	-	TRBJ2-5	14	CASSLQGREETQYF	TGTGCCAGCAGCCTACAGGGGAGGGAAGAGACCCAGTACTTC
-	TRBV7-9	-	TRBJ2-3	15	CASSLAIGTQWAQYF	TGTGCCAGCAGCTTAGCCATTGGTACTCAATGGGCGCAGTATTTT
-	TRBV3-1	TRBD1	TRBJ2-1	14	CASSYGDSYNEQFF	TGTGCCAGCAGCTATGGGGACAGCTACAATGAGCAGTTCTTC
-	TRBV24-1	TRBD2	TRBJ2-1	14	CATSDPRLAGQQFF	TGTGCCACCAGTGATCCCCGACTAGCGGGACAGCAGTTCTTC
-	TRBV5-5	-	TRBJ2-5	15	CASRVQGWVSETQYF	TGTGCCAGCAGGGTACAGGGATGGGTTTCCGAGACCCAGTACTTC
-	TRBV7-8	TRBD2	TRBJ2-1	15	CASSPIAGANNEQFF	TGTGCCAGCAGCCCCATAGCGGGGGCAAACAATGAGCAGTTCTTC
many	TRBV7-8	TRBD1	TRBJ2-2	15	CASSTRQGHTGELFF	TGTGCCAGCAGCACTAGACAGGGACACACCGGGGAGCTGTTTTTT
many	TRBV7-3	-	TRBJ2-1	13	CASSPGPNNEQFF	TGTGCCAGCAGCCCCGGACCCAACAATGAGCAGTTCTTC